The 20 T cell receptor beta chains below were found in one sample sequenced in a study. In TCRdb, the RT-PCR reads were re-called with MiXCR into one record per CDR3 protein. The table shows fewer than 800,000 distinct CDR3 sequences, with approximately 15% occurring only once. The source material was memory CD4+ T cells from blood. Receptor source: a female donor in good health, serving as a healthy control.

This clonotype has just a few counts. The chain combines TRBV25-1 with TRBJ2-1, with 8 positions matching TRBD1. Losses at the gene ends were 3 bases for V and 7 bases for J; bases not matched to a gene: 5. Per the germline V gene, CDR1 is MGHDK and CDR2 is SYGVNS. The CDR3 contains 14 residues. CDR3 amino acids: CASSDRTGLNEQFF. DNA of the CDR3: TGTGCCAGCAGTGACCGGACAGGGTTGAATGAGCAGTTCTTC.

This chain connects TRBV7-2 to TRBJ2-1; TRBD1 matches at 11 bases. Germline loops: CDR1 SGHTA, CDR2 FQGNSA. CDR3 length equals 15 residues. J lost 6 bases, V lost 3 bases, and 4 bases had no gene match. The CDR3 DNA follows: TGTGCCAGCAGCTTCTACGGGACAGGGGGCAATGAGCAGTTCTTC. Translating gives CASSFYGTGGNEQFF. The full variable domain, its missing parts supplied by reference TRBV7-2 and TRBJ2-1, is GAGVSQSPSNKVTEKGKDVELRCDPISGHTALYWYRQSLGQGLEFLIYFQGNSAPDKSGLPSDRFSAERTGGSVSTLTIQRTQQEDSAVYLCASSFYGTGGNEQFFGPGTRLTVL.

The rearrangement links TRBV18 to TRBJ1-1, with no clear D. CDR3 length: 14 residues. Looked up from germline, CDR1 is KGHSH and CDR2 is LQKENI. The V end lost 1 base, the J end lost 4 bases, and 10 bases lay between the germline ends. The CDR3 loop reads CASSPRRIATEAFF. CDR3 bases: TGTGCCAGCTCACCACGGAGGATAGCCACTGAAGCTTTCTTT.

There are many counts of this clonotype. The chain carries TRBV12-3 or TRBV12-4 and TRBJ2-5, with TRBD1 matching 8 bases. This CDR3 region has 14 residues. V was clipped by 1 base and J by 5 bases; unmatched bases: 3. CDR3 sequence reads: CASSLGQGTETQYF. As DNA, the CDR3 is TGTGCCAGCAGTTTAGGACAGGGGACGGAGACCCAGTACTTC.

This clonotype was seen at least ten times. This chain uses TRBV10-3 with TRBJ2-7; D is possibly TRBD1 (6 bases). There are 12 residues in the CDR3. Trimming left V 6 bases short and J 3 bases short, with 9 bases between. Germline V gives CDR1 ENHRY, CDR2 SYGVKD. The CDR3 protein is CAISGTNYEQYF. The CDR3 nucleotides read TGTGCCATCAGCGGGACAAACTACGAGCAGTACTTC.

This clonotype has only a few counts. This rearrangement joins TRBV10-3 to TRBJ2-1; 12 bases match TRBD2. The CDR3 runs 12 residues. Unmatched junction bases numbered 3, after V lost 10 bases and J lost 8 bases. Germline V gene sequence: CDR1 ENHRY, CDR2 SYGVKD. The CDR3 reads CATGLAGYEQFF. DNA for the CDR3: TGTGCCACCGGACTAGCGGGATATGAGCAGTTCTTC.

This clonotype was detected only a few times. The V gene is TRBV20-1, the J gene TRBJ2-4, with 10 bases identical to TRBD2. The CDR3 has 16 amino acids. Germline CDR1 reads DFQATT; CDR2 reads SNEGSKA (reference sequence). V lost 1 base to trimming and J lost 4 bases; unmatched junction nucleotides: 7. For the CDR3, the DNA is TGCAGTGCTAGAGGACTAGCGGGTAGGATTAAAAACATTCAGTACTTC. Its translation: CSARGLAGRIKNIQYF.

This clonotype showed up just a few times. CDR3 in amino acids: CASSPPGLAGYEQYF. In nucleotides, the CDR3 is TGTGCCAGCAGCCCCCCGGGACTAGCGGGGTACGAGCAGTACTTC. The chain joins TRBV7-2 to TRBJ2-7, with 13 nucleotides matching TRBD2. J was trimmed by 4 bases and V by 5 bases; bases with no gene match: 5. Germline CDR1 and CDR2: SGHTA and FQGNSA. The CDR3 is made up of 15 amino acids. Full variable domain (outside the CDR3, taken from reference TRBV7-2 and TRBJ2-7): GAGVSQSPSNKVTEKGKDVELRCDPISGHTALYWYRQSLGQGLEFLIYFQGNSAPDKSGLPSDRFSAERTGGSVSTLTIQRTQQEDSAVYLCASSPPGLAGYEQYFGPGTRLTVT.

Concerning this clonotype: Since a much larger clone is just one base distant, this may be a read error. This rearrangement joins TRBV7-2 to TRBJ2-7, with TRBD2 matching 8 bases. CDR3 size: 18 residues. J was trimmed by 3 bases and V by 2 bases; bases with no gene match: 15. From germline, CDR1 is SGHTA and CDR2 FQGNSA. CDR3 region: CASSLKRGATSVRYEQYF. CDR3 coding DNA: TGTGCCAGCAGCTTAAAACGCGGGGCGACTAGCGTCCGCTACGAGCAGTACTTC.

This clonotype was counted many times. V usage is TRBV6-5 and J usage is TRBJ2-7; unclear D gene. The germline V gene has CDR1 MNHEY and CDR2 SVGAGI. Trimming cost V 7 bases and J 3 bases, with 10 bases left between them. CDR3 length: 12 residues. The CDR3 DNA sequence: TGTGCCAGCAAGGCCTGGAACTACGAGCAGTACTTC. It specifies CASKAWNYEQYF.

This clonotype was counted between two and nine times. V and J are TRBV30 and TRBJ2-7, with 9 positions matching TRBD1. The CDR3 sequence is 14 residues long. Germline CDR1 GTSNPN, CDR2 SVGIG (reference sequence). After removal of 4 bases from V and 6 bases from J, the junction contained 10 bases not matched to a gene. As DNA, the CDR3 is TGTGCCTGGATGTTTGGGGACAGGGTGATCGAGCAGTACTTC. As protein: CAWMFGDRVIEQYF.

This rearrangement joins TRBV20-1 to TRBJ1-5; D unclear. The CDR3 is made up of 13 amino acids. Germline V gene data show CDR1 as DFQATT and CDR2 as SNEGSKA (reference sequence). Trimming cost V 0 bases and J 9 bases, with 12 bases left between them. The chain's CDR3 is CSARDSGLAPQHF. The CDR3 DNA is TGCAGTGCTAGAGATTCCGGGTTGGCGCCCCAGCATTTT.

The gene calls are TRBV5-6 and TRBJ1-1, with no clear D. Germline CDR1 and CDR2: SGHDT and YYEEEE. This CDR3 spans 14 amino acids. The V gene lost 4 bases and the J gene lost 1 base, with 11 bases spanning the gap. The CDR3 loop reads CASSRVDPNTEAFF. The CDR3 DNA reads TGTGCCAGCAGCAGGGTCGACCCGAACACTGAAGCTTTCTTT.

The V call is TRBV24-1, the J call TRBJ1-1, with 11 bases identical to TRBD1. The CDR3 totals 18 residues. After removal of 2 bases from V and 0 bases from J, the junction contained 7 bases not matched to a gene. Per germline, CDR1 KGHDR and CDR2 SFDVKD. The DNA for the CDR3 is TGTGCCACCAGTGATTCGCCTATGGGACAGGGGGTGAACACTGAAGCTTTCTTT. Translating gives CATSDSPMGQGVNTEAFF.

This clonotype was observed a handful of times. This chain links TRBV18 with TRBJ2-3; TRBD1 agrees at 7 bases. Germline values: CDR1 KGHSH, CDR2 LQKENI. CDR3 length: 15 amino acids. V gave up 3 bases and J gave up 1 base; unmatched junction bases: 4. CDR3: CASSPVQGGTDTQYF. The CDR3 DNA reads TGTGCCAGCTCACCTGTTCAGGGGGGCACAGATACGCAGTATTTT.

This clonotype has more than one count but fewer than ten. The DNA for the CDR3 is TGTGCCAGCAAACCCAGGGGCAGGCCTGAAGCTTTCTTT. Its protein product is CASKPRGRPEAFF. This chain links TRBV12-3 or TRBV12-4 with TRBJ1-1; perhaps TRBD1 as D (6 bases). The CDR3 runs to 13 residues. Between the trimmed V and J ends, which lost 7 bases and 6 bases, there was a span of 15 bases.

This clonotype was picked up many times. The chain recombines TRBV5-1 with TRBJ1-2; TRBD1 aligns across 9 bases. CDR1 is SGHRS, CDR2 YFSETQ, per germline. The CDR3 is made up of 15 amino acids. Losses at the gene ends were 4 bases for V and 7 bases for J; bases not matched to a gene: 11. The CDR3 DNA reads TGCGCCAGCAGCATCCCGGGACAGGGTGCCAGTGGCTACACCTTC. Amino acids: CASSIPGQGASGYTF.

This clonotype was found many times. V gene TRBV20-1 combines with J gene TRBJ2-1; D is unresolved. Germline V gene sequence: CDR1 DFQATT, CDR2 SNEGSKA (reference sequence). This CDR3 is built from 15 residues. V lost 3 bases, J lost 0 bases, and 12 bases lay in between. CDR3 coding DNA: TGCAGTGCTAGTAGACCGAGCGACTCCTACAATGAGCAGTTCTTC. Translating gives CSASRPSDSYNEQFF.

This clonotype was recorded a few times. The rearrangement uses TRBV4-2 and TRBJ1-4; D not resolved. V was pared by 1 base and J by 0 bases, with 0 bases between. The CDR3 is 13 residues long. Germline CDR1 reads LGHNA; CDR2 reads YNFKEQ. CDR3: CASSQATNEKLFF. The CDR3 coding sequence is TGTGCCAGCAGCCAAGCAACTAATGAAAAACTGTTTTTT.

This clonotype was counted a few times. This rearrangement joins TRBV7-9 to TRBJ2-1; tentatively, D is TRBD1 (5 bases). This CDR3 spans 16 amino acids. Germline V gives CDR1 SEHNR, CDR2 FQNEAQ (reference sequence). The V and J ends lost 1 base and 8 bases respectively, with 18 bases between them. The CDR3 bases are TGTGCCAGCAGCTTAGATGGGGCATCTCCGAACGATGAGCAGTTCTTC. This translates into CASSLDGASPNDEQFF.